This T cell receptor beta chain was captured in a study of OX40 agonist ivuxolimab in advanced cancers. Study summary: Patients receiving dose escalation had hepatocellular carcinoma, melanoma, renal cell or head and neck cancer.

The trim removed 4 bases at V and 8 bases at J, leaving 8 bases unmatched. The CDR3 sequence is 14 residues long. Per the germline V gene, CDR1 is LNHNV and CDR2 is YYDKDF (reference sequence). In its sample, this clone was seen once. Data came from immunoSEQ multiplex PCR; TCRdb stores just in-frame clones and leaves some out. The repertoire holds fewer than 30,000 clones, with approximately 91% as singletons. The sample in question was CD4+ or CD8+ T cells sorted from blood, obtained in a trial of the OX40 agonist ivuxolimab. The V gene is TRBV15, the J gene TRBJ1-5, with 7 bases aligning to TRBD1. The sequence was obtained from an adult with an advanced solid tumor such as melanoma, head and neck, liver or kidney cancer. For the CDR3, the DNA is TGTGCCACCAGCACCTTAGAGGGGGCAGAGCCCCAGCATTTT. Its protein product is CATSTLEGAEPQHF. The full variable domain, its missing parts supplied by reference TRBV15 and TRBJ1-5, is DAMVIQNPRYQVTQFGKPVTLSCSQTLNHNVMYWYQQKSSQAPKLLFHYYDKDFNNEADTPDNFQSRRPNTSFCFLDIRSPGLGDTAMYLCATSTLEGAEPQHFGDGTRLSIL.